The rows below give T cell receptor beta chains drawn from one sample of a study of T cell changes during pregnancy in multiple sclerosis. Using immunoSEQ multiplex PCR, the repertoire was profiled, and TCRdb retains in-frame clones only, with some absent. The top ten hold about 2.5% of the sample, which has approximately 85,000 clones, approximately 94% seen once. This specimen consisted of peripheral blood, obtained in the third trimester of pregnancy. All receptors derive from a female donor with multiple sclerosis, enrolled in a pregnancy study. The CDR3 runs from the conserved cysteine through the conserved F or W. Each record gives: clone size, D gene, V gene, J gene, CDR3 protein, CDR3 DNA. D genes are given only for firm matches. Not every row has a clone size; where given, it reads once, few, many or a size class.

clone size: few
D gene: NA
V gene: TRBV7-9
J gene: TRBJ1-5
CDR3 protein: CASSATESGNQPQHF
CDR3 DNA: TGTGCCAGCAGCGCTACTGAGTCCGGCAATCAGCCCCAGCATTTT

clone size: NA
D gene: NA
V gene: TRBV10-3
J gene: TRBJ1-5
CDR3 protein: CAISESRDSNQPQHF
CDR3 DNA: TGTGCCATCAGTGAGTCGAGAGATAGCAATCAGCCCCAGCATTTT

clone size: NA
D gene: TRBD1
V gene: TRBV10-3
J gene: TRBJ2-7
CDR3 protein: CAISTGESSYEQYF
CDR3 DNA: TGTGCCATCAGTACAGGGGAAAGCTCCTACGAGCAGTACTTC

clone size: NA
D gene: TRBD1
V gene: TRBV7-6
J gene: TRBJ2-6
CDR3 protein: CASSPYLTGNAGANVLTF
CDR3 DNA: TGTGCCAGCAGCCCGTACCTGACAGGGAACGCTGGGGCCAACGTCCTGACTTTC

clone size: NA
D gene: NA
V gene: TRBV9
J gene: TRBJ1-6
CDR3 protein: CASSAGSSPLHF
CDR3 DNA: TGTGCCAGCAGCGCCGGTTCATCACCCCTCCACTTT

clone size: NA
D gene: TRBD2
V gene: TRBV9
J gene: TRBJ2-3
CDR3 protein: CASSVSSGGAGDTQYF
CDR3 DNA: TGTGCCAGCAGCGTTAGTAGCGGGGGGGCAGGAGATACGCAGTATTTT

clone size: NA
D gene: TRBD2
V gene: TRBV2
J gene: TRBJ2-7
CDR3 protein: CASREVAGARGDEQYF
CDR3 DNA: TGTGCCAGTCGTGAGGTAGCGGGGGCCCGCGGCGACGAGCAGTACTTC

clone size: NA
D gene: NA
V gene: TRBV7-6
J gene: TRBJ2-7
CDR3 protein: CASSLGTELGEQYF
CDR3 DNA: TGTGCCAGCAGCTTAGGCACGGAGCTTGGCGAGCAGTACTTC

clone size: NA
D gene: NA
V gene: TRBV7-2
J gene: TRBJ2-7
CDR3 protein: CASIPDREPYEQYF
CDR3 DNA: TGTGCCAGCATCCCTGACAGAGAACCCTACGAGCAGTACTTC

clone size: NA
D gene: NA
V gene: TRBV27
J gene: TRBJ1-1
CDR3 protein: CASNNRERNTEAFF
CDR3 DNA: TGTGCCAGCAACAACAGGGAGCGGAACACTGAAGCTTTCTTT

clone size: NA
D gene: NA
V gene: TRBV5-1
J gene: TRBJ2-7
CDR3 protein: CASSLSDSTWGVTYEQYF
CDR3 DNA: TGCGCCAGCAGCTTGAGTGACAGCACATGGGGCGTCACCTACGAGCAGTACTTC

clone size: NA
D gene: NA
V gene: TRBV6-1
J gene: TRBJ1-5
CDR3 protein: CASRGTRDANQPQHF
CDR3 DNA: TGTGCCAGCAGAGGGACTCGGGACGCCAATCAGCCCCAGCATTTT

clone size: NA
D gene: TRBD1
V gene: TRBV13
J gene: TRBJ2-7
CDR3 protein: CASSEMGQGLYEQYF
CDR3 DNA: TGTGCCAGCAGCGAAATGGGACAGGGCCTCTACGAGCAGTACTTC

clone size: NA
D gene: NA
V gene: TRBV7-9
J gene: TRBJ1-5
CDR3 protein: CASSFGGDNQPQHF
CDR3 DNA: TGTGCCAGCAGCTTCGGGGGAGACAATCAGCCCCAGCATTTT

clone size: NA
D gene: TRBD1
V gene: TRBV9
J gene: TRBJ1-1
CDR3 protein: CASSTNRGDTEAFF
CDR3 DNA: TGTGCCAGCAGCACCAACAGGGGAGACACTGAAGCTTTCTTT

clone size: NA
D gene: NA
V gene: TRBV27
J gene: TRBJ2-7
CDR3 protein: CASRLGGAPYEQYF
CDR3 DNA: TGTGCCAGCAGGCTGGGCGGGGCCCCCTACGAGCAGTACTTC

clone size: NA
D gene: NA
V gene: TRBV27
J gene: TRBJ2-3
CDR3 protein: CASSLRVSSTDTQYF
CDR3 DNA: TGTGCCAGCAGTTTGCGGGTTTCTAGCACAGATACGCAGTATTTT

clone size: NA
D gene: TRBD1
V gene: TRBV5-1
J gene: TRBJ2-5
CDR3 protein: CASWNGTGGWETQYF
CDR3 DNA: TGCGCCAGCTGGAACGGGACAGGGGGCTGGGAGACCCAGTACTTC

clone size: NA
D gene: NA
V gene: TRBV11-2
J gene: TRBJ1-1
CDR3 protein: CASSPTWRSTEAFF
CDR3 DNA: TGTGCCAGCAGTCCTACCTGGAGAAGCACTGAAGCTTTCTTT

clone size: NA
D gene: NA
V gene: TRBV9
J gene: TRBJ1-5
CDR3 protein: CASSGGENQPQHF
CDR3 DNA: TGTGCCAGCAGCGGGGGGGAGAATCAGCCCCAGCATTTT

clone size: once
D gene: NA
V gene: TRBV9
J gene: TRBJ2-7
CDR3 protein: CASSTQVGVDEQYF
CDR3 DNA: TGTGCCAGCAGCACCCAGGTAGGCGTCGACGAGCAGTACTTC

clone size: NA
D gene: TRBD1
V gene: TRBV5-1
J gene: TRBJ1-6
CDR3 protein: CASSWTGSDSNSPLHF
CDR3 DNA: TGCGCCAGCAGCTGGACAGGGAGCGACTCGAATTCACCCCTCCACTTT